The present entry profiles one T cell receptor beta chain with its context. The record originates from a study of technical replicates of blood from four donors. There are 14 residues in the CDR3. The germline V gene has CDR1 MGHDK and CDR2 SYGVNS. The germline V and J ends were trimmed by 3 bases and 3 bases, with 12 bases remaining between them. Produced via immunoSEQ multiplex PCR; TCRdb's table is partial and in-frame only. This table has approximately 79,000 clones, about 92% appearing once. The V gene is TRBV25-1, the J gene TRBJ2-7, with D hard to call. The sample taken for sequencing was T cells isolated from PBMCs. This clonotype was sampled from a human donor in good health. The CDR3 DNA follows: TGTGCCAGCAGTGAGGGCATGCCCTACTACGAGCAGTACTTC. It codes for CASSEGMPYYEQYF.